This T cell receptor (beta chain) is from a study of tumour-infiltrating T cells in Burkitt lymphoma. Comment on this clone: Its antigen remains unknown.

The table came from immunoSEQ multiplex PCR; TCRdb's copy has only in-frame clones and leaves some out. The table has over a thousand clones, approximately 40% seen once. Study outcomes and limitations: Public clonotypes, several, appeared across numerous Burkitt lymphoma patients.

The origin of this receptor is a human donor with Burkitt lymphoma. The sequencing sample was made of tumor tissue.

The CDR3 DNA reads as TGTGCCAGCTTCGGCACAGGGCAGAACTATGGCTACACCTTC. Residues: CASFGTGQNYGYTF. The gene calls are TRBV9 and TRBJ1-2, with a possible D match to TRBD1 (6 bases). V was shortened by 7 bases and J by 2 bases, with 15 bases between the two germline ends. The V gene's germline CDR1 is SGDLS and CDR2 YYNGEE. The CDR3 is 14 amino acids.